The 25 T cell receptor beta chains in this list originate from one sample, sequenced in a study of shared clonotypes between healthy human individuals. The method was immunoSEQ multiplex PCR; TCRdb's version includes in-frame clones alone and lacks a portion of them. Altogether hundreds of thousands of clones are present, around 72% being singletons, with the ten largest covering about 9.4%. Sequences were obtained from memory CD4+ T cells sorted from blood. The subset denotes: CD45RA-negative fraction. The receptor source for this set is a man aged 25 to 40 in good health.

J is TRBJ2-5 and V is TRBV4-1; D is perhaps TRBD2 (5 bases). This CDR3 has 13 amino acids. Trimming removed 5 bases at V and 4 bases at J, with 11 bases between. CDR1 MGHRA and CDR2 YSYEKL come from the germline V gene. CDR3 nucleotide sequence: TGCGCCAGCAGCTTCAACCGGGGAGAGACCCAGTACTTC. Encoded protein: CASSFNRGETQYF.

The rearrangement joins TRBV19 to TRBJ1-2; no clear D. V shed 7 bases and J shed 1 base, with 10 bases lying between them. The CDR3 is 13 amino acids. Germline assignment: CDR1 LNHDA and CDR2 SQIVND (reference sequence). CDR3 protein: CASTYTSNYGYTF. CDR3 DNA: TGTGCCAGTACGTACACAAGTAACTATGGCTACACCTTC.

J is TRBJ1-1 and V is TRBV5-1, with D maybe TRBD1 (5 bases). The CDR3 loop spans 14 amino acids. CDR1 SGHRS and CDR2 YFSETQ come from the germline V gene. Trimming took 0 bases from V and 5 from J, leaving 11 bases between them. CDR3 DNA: TGCGCCAGCAGCTTGGAGCGGGGGAGGACTGAAGCTTTCTTT. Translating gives CASSLERGRTEAFF.

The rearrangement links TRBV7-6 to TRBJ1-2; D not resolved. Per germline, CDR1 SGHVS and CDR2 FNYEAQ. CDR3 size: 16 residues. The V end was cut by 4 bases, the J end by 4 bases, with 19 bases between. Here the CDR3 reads CASSWANSRKTYGYTF. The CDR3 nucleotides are TGTGCCAGCAGCTGGGCGAATTCTCGAAAGACCTATGGCTACACCTTC.

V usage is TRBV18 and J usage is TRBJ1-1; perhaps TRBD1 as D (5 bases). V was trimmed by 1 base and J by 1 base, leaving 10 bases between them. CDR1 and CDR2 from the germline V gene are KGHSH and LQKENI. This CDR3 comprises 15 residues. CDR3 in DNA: TGTGCCAGCTCACCACAGGGACCCTGGAACACTGAAGCTTTCTTT. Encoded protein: CASSPQGPWNTEAFF. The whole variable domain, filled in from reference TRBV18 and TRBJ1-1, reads NAGVMQNPRHLVRRRGQEARLRCSPMKGHSHVYWYRQLPEEGLKFMVYLQKENIIDESGMPKERFSAEFPKEGPSILRIQQVVRGDSAAYFCASSPQGPWNTEAFFGQGTRLTVV.

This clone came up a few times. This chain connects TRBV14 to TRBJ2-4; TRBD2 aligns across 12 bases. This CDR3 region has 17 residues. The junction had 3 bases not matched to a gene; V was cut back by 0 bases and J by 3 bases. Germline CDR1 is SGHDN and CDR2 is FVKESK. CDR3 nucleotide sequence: TGTGCCAGCAGCCAAGATTCACTAGCGGGGGGCAAAAACATTCAGTACTTC. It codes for CASSQDSLAGGKNIQYF.

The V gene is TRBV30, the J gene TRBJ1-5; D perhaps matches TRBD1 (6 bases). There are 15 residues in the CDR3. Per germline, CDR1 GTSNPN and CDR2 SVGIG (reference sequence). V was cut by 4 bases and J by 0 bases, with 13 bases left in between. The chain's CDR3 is CAWKGGAHSNQPQHF. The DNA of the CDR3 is TGTGCCTGGAAAGGGGGGGCCCATAGCAATCAGCCCCAGCATTTT.

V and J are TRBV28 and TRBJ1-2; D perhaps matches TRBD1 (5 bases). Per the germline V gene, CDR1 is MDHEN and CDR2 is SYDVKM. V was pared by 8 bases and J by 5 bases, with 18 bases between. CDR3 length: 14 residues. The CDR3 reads CASQEPGTGYGYTF. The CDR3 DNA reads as TGTGCCAGCCAGGAACCCGGGACGGGATATGGCTACACCTTC.

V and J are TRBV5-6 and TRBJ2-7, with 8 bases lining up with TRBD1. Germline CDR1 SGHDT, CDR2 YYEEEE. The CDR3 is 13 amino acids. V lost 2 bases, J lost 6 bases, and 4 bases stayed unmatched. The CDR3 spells CASSFRTGSEQYF. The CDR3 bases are TGTGCCAGCAGCTTTAGGACAGGGAGCGAGCAGTACTTC.

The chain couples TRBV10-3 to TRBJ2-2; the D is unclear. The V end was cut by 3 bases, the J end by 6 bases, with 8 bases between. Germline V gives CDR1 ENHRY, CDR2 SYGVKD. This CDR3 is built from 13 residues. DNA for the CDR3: TGTGCCATCAGTGAAGGTAAAGCCGGGGAGCTGTTTTTT. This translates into CAISEGKAGELFF.

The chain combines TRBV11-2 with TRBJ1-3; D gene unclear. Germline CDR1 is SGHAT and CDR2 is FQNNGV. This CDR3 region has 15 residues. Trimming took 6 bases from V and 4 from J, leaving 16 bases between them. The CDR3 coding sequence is TGTGCCAGCAGTTCAGGAGCCCTAACGGGAAACACCATATATTTT. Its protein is CASSSGALTGNTIYF.

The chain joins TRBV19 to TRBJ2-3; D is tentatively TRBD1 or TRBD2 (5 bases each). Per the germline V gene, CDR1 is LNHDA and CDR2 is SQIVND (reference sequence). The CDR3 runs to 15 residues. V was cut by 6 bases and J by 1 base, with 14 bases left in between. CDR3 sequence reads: CASSTFRDGTDTQYF. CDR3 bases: TGTGCCAGTAGCACCTTCCGGGACGGCACAGATACGCAGTATTTT.

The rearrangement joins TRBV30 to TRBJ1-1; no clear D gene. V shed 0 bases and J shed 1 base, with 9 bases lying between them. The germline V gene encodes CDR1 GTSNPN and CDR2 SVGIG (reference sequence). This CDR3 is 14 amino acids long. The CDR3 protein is CAWSVRQPNTEAFF. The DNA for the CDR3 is TGTGCCTGGAGTGTACGGCAGCCGAACACTGAAGCTTTCTTT.

Here the CDR3 reads CSVARRGAIEAFF. CDR3 nucleotide sequence: TGCAGCGTTGCTCGCAGGGGGGCCATTGAAGCTTTCTTT. The genes are TRBV29-1 and TRBJ1-1; TRBD1 matches 7 bases. Germline lookup yields CDR1 SQVTM and CDR2 ANQGSEA. This CDR3 contains 13 residues. Trimming removed 4 bases from V and 7 bases from J; junction bases left unmatched: 9.

The CDR3 DNA sequence: TGTGCCTGGAGTGGGGAGGTTAATCAGCCCCAGCATTTT. The encoded protein is CAWSGEVNQPQHF. The chain employs TRBV30 and TRBJ1-5; the D is unclear. The ends were cut back, 1 base at V and 4 bases at J, with 8 bases in the middle. Per germline, CDR1 GTSNPN and CDR2 SVGIG (reference sequence). The CDR3 is 13 residues long.

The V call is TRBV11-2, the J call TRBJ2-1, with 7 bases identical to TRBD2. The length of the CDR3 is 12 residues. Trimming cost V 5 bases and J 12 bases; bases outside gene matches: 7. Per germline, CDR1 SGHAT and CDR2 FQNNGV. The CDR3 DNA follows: TGTGCCAGCAGCCGGCTAGCGGAGGCGCAGTTCTTC. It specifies CASSRLAEAQFF.

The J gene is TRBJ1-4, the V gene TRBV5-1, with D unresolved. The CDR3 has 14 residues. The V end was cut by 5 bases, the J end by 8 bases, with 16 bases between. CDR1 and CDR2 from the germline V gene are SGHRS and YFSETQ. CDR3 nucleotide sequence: TGCGCCAGCAGTGACGGTGCCGGGAGGGAAAAACTGTTTTTT. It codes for CASSDGAGREKLFF.

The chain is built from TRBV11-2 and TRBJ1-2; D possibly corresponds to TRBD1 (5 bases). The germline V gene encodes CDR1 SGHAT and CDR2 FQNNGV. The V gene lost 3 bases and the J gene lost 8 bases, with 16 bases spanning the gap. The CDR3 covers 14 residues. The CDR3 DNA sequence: TGTGCCAGCAGCTTTACCCAGGGAAGAGGCGGCTACACCTTC. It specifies CASSFTQGRGGYTF. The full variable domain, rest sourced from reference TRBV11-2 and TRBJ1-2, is EAGVAQSPRYKIIEKRQSVAFWCNPISGHATLYWYQQILGQGPKLLIQFQNNGVVDDSQLPKDRFSAERLKGVDSTLKIQPAKLEDSAVYLCASSFTQGRGGYTFGSGTRLTVV.

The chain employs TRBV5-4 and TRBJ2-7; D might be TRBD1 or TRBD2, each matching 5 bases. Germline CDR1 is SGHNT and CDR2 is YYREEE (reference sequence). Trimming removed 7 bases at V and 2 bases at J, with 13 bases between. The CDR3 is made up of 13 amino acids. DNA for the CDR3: TGTGCCAGCCGGGGCGTAATGGCCTACGAGCAGTACTTC. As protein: CASRGVMAYEQYF.

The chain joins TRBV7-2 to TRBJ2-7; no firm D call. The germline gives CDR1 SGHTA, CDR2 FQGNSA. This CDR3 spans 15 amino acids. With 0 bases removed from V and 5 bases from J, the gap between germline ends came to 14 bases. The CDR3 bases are TGTGCCAGCAGCTTAGCTCCTGACCCGCCGAACGAGCAGTACTTC. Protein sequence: CASSLAPDPPNEQYF.

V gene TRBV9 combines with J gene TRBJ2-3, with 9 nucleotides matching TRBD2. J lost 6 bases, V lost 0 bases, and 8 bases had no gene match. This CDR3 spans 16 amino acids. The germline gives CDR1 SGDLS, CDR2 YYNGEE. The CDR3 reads CASSVGVSGRSDTQYF. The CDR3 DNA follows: TGTGCCAGCAGCGTAGGTGTTAGCGGGAGAAGCGATACGCAGTATTTT. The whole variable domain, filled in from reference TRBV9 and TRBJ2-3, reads DSGVTQTPKHLITATGQRVTLRCSPRSGDLSVYWYQQSLDQGLQFLIQYYNGEERAKGNILERFSAQQFPDLHSELNLSSLELGDSALYFCASSVGVSGRSDTQYFGPGTRLTVL.

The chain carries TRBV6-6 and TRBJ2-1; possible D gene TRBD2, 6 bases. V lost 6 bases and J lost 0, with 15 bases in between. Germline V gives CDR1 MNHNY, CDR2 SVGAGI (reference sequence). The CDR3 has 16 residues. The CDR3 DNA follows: TGTGCCAGCAGCCCCCGGGCGGGGTTCTCCTACAATGAGCAGTTCTTC. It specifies CASSPRAGFSYNEQFF.

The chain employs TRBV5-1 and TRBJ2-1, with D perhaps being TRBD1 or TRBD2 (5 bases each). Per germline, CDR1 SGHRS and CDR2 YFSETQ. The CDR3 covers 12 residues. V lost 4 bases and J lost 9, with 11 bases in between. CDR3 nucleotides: TGCGCCAGCAGCCTCAAGGGGAGTGAGCAGTTCTTC. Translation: CASSLKGSEQFF.

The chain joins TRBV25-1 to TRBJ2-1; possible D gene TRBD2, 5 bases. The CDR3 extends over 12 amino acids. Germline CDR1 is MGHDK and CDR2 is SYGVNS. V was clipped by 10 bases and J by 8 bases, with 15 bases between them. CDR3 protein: CAIRSSLDEQFF. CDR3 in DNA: TGTGCCATCCGCTCTAGCCTCGATGAGCAGTTCTTC.

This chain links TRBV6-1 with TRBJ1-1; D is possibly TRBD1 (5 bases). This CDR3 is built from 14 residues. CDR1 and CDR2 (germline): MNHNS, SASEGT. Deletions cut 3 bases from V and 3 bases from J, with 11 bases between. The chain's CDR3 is CASSDRDGYTEAFF. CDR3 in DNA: TGTGCCAGCAGTGATCGGGACGGATACACTGAAGCTTTCTTT.